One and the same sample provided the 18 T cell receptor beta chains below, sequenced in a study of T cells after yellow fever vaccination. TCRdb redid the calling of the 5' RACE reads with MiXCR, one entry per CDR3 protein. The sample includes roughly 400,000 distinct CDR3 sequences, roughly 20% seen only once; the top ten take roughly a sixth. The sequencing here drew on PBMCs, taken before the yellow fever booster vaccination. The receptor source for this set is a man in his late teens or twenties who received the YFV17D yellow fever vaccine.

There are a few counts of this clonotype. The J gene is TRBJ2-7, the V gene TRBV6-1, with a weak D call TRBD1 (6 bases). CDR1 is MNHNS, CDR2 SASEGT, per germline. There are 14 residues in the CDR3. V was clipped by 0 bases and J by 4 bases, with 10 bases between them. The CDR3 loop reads CASSEAWTAYEQYF. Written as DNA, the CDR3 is TGTGCCAGCAGTGAAGCGTGGACAGCTTACGAGCAGTACTTC.

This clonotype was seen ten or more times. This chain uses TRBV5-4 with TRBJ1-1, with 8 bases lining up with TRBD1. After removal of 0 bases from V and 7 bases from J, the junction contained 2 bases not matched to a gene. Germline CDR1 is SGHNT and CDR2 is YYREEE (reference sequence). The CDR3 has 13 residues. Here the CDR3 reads CASSLGGTGEAFF. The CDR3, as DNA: TGTGCCAGCAGCTTGGGTGGGACAGGTGAAGCTTTCTTT. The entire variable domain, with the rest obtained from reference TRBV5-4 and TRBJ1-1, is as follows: ETGVTQSPTHLIKTRGQQVTLRCSSQSGHNTVSWYQQALGQGPQFIFQYYREEENGRGNFPPRFSGLQFPNYSSELNVNALELDDSALYLCASSLGGTGEAFFGQGTRLTVV.

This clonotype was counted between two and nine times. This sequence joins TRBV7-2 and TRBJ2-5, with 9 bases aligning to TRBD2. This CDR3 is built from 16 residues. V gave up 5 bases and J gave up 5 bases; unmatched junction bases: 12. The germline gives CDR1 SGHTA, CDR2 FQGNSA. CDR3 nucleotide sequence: TGTGCCAGCAGCAGAGCGGCGGGAGGGTCCGGGGAGACCCAGTACTTC. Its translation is CASSRAAGGSGETQYF.

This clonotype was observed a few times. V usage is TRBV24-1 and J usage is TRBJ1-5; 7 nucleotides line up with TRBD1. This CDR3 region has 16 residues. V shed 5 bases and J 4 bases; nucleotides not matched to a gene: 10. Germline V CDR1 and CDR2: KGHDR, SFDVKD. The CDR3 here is CATSGRQGPINQPQHF. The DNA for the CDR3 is TGTGCCACCAGTGGACGACAGGGCCCCATTAATCAGCCCCAGCATTTT.

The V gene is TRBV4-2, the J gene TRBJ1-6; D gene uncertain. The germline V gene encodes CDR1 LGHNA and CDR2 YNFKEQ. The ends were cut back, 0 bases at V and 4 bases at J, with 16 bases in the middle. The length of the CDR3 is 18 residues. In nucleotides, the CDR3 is TGTGCCAGCAGCCAAGATGCCTCTATGGCCGATTATAATTCACCCCTCCACTTT. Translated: CASSQDASMADYNSPLHF.

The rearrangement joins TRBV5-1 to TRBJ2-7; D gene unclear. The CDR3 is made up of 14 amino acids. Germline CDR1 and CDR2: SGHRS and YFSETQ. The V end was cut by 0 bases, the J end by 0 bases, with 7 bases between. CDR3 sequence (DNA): TGCGCCAGCAGCTTGGGGAGAACCTCCTACGAGCAGTACTTC. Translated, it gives CASSLGRTSYEQYF.

The CDR3 nucleotides read TGTGCCAGCAGCTTTCAGACAGGGGAGACGGAAAAACTGTTTTTT. Its protein product is CASSFQTGETEKLFF. The chain combines TRBV7-2 with TRBJ1-4; 8 nucleotides agree with TRBD1. The CDR3 totals 15 residues. V shed 3 bases, J shed 8 bases, and the junction held 8 bases outside the gene matches. CDR1 is SGHTA, CDR2 FQGNSA, per germline.

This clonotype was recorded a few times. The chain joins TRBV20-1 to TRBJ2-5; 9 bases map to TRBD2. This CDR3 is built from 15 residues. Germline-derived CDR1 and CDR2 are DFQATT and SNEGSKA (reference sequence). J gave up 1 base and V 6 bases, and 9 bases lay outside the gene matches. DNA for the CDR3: TGCAGTGCCCCGCGGAGCGGGGGGCTCCAAGAGACCCAGTACTTC. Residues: CSAPRSGGLQETQYF.

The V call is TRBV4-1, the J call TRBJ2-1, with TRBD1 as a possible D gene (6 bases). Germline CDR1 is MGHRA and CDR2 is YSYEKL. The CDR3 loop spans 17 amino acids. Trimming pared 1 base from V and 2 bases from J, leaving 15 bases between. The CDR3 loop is CASSQVWTVTTYNEQFF. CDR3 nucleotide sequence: TGCGCCAGCAGCCAAGTATGGACAGTCACCACCTACAATGAGCAGTTCTTC.

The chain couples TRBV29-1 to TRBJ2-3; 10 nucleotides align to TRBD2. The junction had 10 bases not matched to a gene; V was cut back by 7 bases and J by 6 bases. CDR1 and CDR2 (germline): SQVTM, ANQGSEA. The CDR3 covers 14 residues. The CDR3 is CSAGVAGGSDTQYF. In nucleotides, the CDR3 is TGCAGCGCCGGTGTAGCGGGGGGTTCGGATACGCAGTATTTT.

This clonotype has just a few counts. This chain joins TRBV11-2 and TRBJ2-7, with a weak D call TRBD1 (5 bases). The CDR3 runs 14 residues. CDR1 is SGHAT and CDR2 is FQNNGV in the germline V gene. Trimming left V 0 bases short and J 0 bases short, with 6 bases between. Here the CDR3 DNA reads TGTGCCAGCAGCTTAGATCAGGGCTCCTACGAGCAGTACGTC. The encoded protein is CASSLDQGSYEQYV.

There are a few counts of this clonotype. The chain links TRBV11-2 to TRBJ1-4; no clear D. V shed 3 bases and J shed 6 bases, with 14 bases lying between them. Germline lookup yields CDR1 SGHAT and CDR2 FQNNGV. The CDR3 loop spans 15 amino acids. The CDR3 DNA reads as TGTGCCAGCAGCTTTACGAGAAATGGGGATGAAAAACTGTTTTTT. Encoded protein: CASSFTRNGDEKLFF.

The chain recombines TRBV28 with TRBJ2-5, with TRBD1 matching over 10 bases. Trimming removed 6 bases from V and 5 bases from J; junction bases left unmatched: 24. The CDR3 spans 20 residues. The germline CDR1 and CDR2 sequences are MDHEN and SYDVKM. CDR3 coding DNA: TGTGCCAGCAGGGGATACGGGCGTTTCCAGGACAGGGGGAATGGTGAGACCCAGTACTTC. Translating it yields CASRGYGRFQDRGNGETQYF.

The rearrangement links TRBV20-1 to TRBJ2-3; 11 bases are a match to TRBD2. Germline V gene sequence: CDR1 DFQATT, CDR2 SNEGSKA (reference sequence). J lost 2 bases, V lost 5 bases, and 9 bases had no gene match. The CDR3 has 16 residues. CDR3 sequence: CSAPWISGGDTDTQYF. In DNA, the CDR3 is TGCAGTGCTCCTTGGATTAGCGGGGGGGACACAGATACGCAGTATTTT.

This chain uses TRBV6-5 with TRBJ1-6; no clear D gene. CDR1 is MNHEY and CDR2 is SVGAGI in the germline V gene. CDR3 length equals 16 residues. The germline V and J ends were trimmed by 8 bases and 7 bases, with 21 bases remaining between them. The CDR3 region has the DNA TGTGCCAGCGTAGCGAGGGTAAATCATCCCAATTCACCCCTCCACTTT. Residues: CASVARVNHPNSPLHF.

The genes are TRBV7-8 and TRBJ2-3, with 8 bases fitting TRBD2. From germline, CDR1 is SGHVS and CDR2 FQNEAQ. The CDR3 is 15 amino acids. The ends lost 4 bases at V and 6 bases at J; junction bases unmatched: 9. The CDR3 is CASSSRGRGDDTQYF. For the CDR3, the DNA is TGTGCCAGCAGCTCTCGGGGGCGGGGGGATGATACGCAGTATTTT.

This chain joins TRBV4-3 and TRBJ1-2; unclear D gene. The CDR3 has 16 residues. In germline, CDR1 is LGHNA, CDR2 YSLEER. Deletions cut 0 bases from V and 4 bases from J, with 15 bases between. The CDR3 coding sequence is TGCGCCAGCAGCCAAGATCGACGTACGGCTACCTATGGCTACACCTTC. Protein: CASSQDRRTATYGYTF.

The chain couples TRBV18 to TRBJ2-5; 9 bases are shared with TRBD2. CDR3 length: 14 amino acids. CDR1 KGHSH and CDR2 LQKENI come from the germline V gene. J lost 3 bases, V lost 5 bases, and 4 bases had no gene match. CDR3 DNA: TGTGCCAGCTCAGGAATAGCGGGGGAAGAGACCCAGTACTTC. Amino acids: CASSGIAGEETQYF.